Listed here are 29 T cell receptor beta chains from one sample, sequenced in a study of shared clonotypes between healthy human individuals. The assay was immunoSEQ multiplex PCR, and TCRdb's table has in-frame clones only and misses some. The table shows under 2,500,000 clones, with approximately 94% occurring only once. Source material: naive CD4+ T cells sorted from blood. Subset reported: CD45RA+ positively selected. These receptors were collected from a man in his late teens or twenties in good health.

The chain is built from TRBV2 and TRBJ1-4; 9 bases are shared with TRBD1. This CDR3 is 16 amino acids long. In germline, CDR1 is SNHLY, CDR2 FYNNEI. V shed 2 bases, J shed 5 bases, and the junction held 6 bases outside the gene matches. This chain's CDR3 is CASSEILGQGNEKLFF. The CDR3 bases are TGTGCCAGCAGTGAAATATTGGGACAGGGCAATGAAAAACTGTTTTTT.

V gene TRBV6-1 combines with J gene TRBJ2-1; D is undetermined. The CDR3 is 12 residues long. Germline V lookup: CDR1 MNHNS, CDR2 SASEGT. V lost 4 bases and J 7 bases, leaving 8 bases between the germline ends. The CDR3 DNA reads as TGTGCCAGCAGTGTTGCTGGTAATGAGCAGTTCTTC. Residues: CASSVAGNEQFF.

The V gene is TRBV7-9, the J gene TRBJ1-2; 7 bases align to TRBD1. Germline V gene data show CDR1 as SEHNR and CDR2 as FQNEAQ (reference sequence). Trimming took 1 base from V and 6 from J; bases not matched to a gene: 8. The CDR3 contains 15 residues. This chain's CDR3 is CASSLEQGKENGYTF. CDR3 nucleotides: TGTGCCAGCAGCTTAGAACAGGGGAAGGAGAATGGCTACACCTTC.

A note on this clone: The same CDR3 is also encoded by other DNA sequences in this sample. This chain links TRBV30 with TRBJ2-7; 9 nucleotides match TRBD1. Germline-derived CDR1 and CDR2 are GTSNPN and SVGIG (reference sequence). The trim removed 0 bases at V and 3 bases at J, leaving 0 bases unmatched. The CDR3 consists of 13 residues. CDR3 nucleotide sequence: TGTGCCTGGAGTGTGGACAGGGGCTACGAGCAGTACTTC. Its translation is CAWSVDRGYEQYF.

The chain links TRBV5-1 to TRBJ1-2, with 7 bases fitting TRBD1. Germline CDR1 SGHRS, CDR2 YFSETQ. The J segment lost 3 bases and the V segment lost 3 bases, leaving 5 bases of the junction unmatched. CDR3 length: 14 amino acids. The CDR3 here is CASSWQGVDYGYTF. DNA of the CDR3: TGCGCCAGCAGCTGGCAGGGGGTAGACTATGGCTACACCTTC.

This clone was observed a single time. The chain couples TRBV6-6 to TRBJ2-1, with D possibly TRBD2 on 6 matching bases. The length of the CDR3 is 15 residues. Looked up from germline, CDR1 is MNHNY and CDR2 is SVGAGI (reference sequence). The V end lost 2 bases, the J end lost 1 base, and 9 bases lay between the germline ends. CDR3 sequence (DNA): TGTGCCAGCAGTTACGAGGCGGGGTCCTACAATGAGCAGTTCTTC. It is translated as CASSYEAGSYNEQFF.

CDR3 bases: TGTGCCAGCAGTGAATCCACACTAGAGCAGTACTTC. This codes for CASSESTLEQYF. V gene TRBV6-1 combines with J gene TRBJ2-7; D uncertain. The germline CDR1 and CDR2 sequences are MNHNS and SASEGT. This CDR3 is 12 amino acids long. V was shortened by 2 bases and J by 7 bases, with 9 bases between the two germline ends.

The DNA for the CDR3 is TGTGCCAGCAACAATCAGGGGGCTCTATATGGCTACACCTTC. This translates into CASNNQGALYGYTF. The chain links TRBV2 to TRBJ1-2; the match to TRBD1 covers 8 bases. The trim removed 7 bases at V and 5 bases at J, leaving 9 bases unmatched. The germline V gene encodes CDR1 SNHLY and CDR2 FYNNEI. The CDR3 covers 14 residues. The full variable domain, in which reference TRBV2 and TRBJ1-2 provide the parts outside the CDR3, is EPEVTQTPSHQVTQMGQEVILRCVPISNHLYFYWYRQILGQKVEFLVSFYNNEISEKSEIFDDQFSVERPDGSNFTLKIRSTKLEDSAMYFCASNNQGALYGYTFGSGTRLTVV.

This chain joins TRBV6-5 and TRBJ1-1; 9 nucleotides match TRBD1. Germline loops: CDR1 MNHEY, CDR2 SVGAGI. V shed 2 bases, J shed 6 bases, and the junction held 7 bases outside the gene matches. The CDR3 covers 15 residues. The CDR3 DNA follows: TGTGCCAGCAGTTACCGGGGACAGGGACTCCCTGAAGCTTTCTTT. It encodes CASSYRGQGLPEAFF.

V gene TRBV2 combines with J gene TRBJ2-7; D is uncertain. This CDR3 has 11 residues. Germline CDR1 and CDR2: SNHLY and FYNNEI. V was shortened by 3 bases and J by 6 bases, with 6 bases between the two germline ends. The CDR3 spells CASSEESEQYF. CDR3 DNA sequence: TGTGCCAGCAGTGAGGAGTCCGAGCAGTACTTC.

With regard to this clone: At the DNA level, this CDR3 is encoded by other sequences in the same sample as well. This sequence joins TRBV5-1 and TRBJ2-7; 11 nucleotides align to TRBD1. CDR3 length: 14 amino acids. Germline CDR1 reads SGHRS; CDR2 reads YFSETQ. Losses at the gene ends were 4 bases for V and 6 bases for J; bases not matched to a gene: 6. For the CDR3, the DNA is TGCGCCAGCAGCCCCAGGACAGGGGGCGGCGAGCAGTACTTC. This encodes CASSPRTGGGEQYF. The variable domain in full, completed from reference TRBV5-1 and TRBJ2-7, reads KAGVTQTPRYLIKTRGQQVTLSCSPISGHRSVSWYQQTPGQGLQFLFEYFSETQRNKGNFPGRFSGRQFSNSRSEMNVSTLELGDSALYLCASSPRTGGGEQYFGPGTRLTVT.

This chain links TRBV25-1 with TRBJ1-6; 10 nucleotides align to TRBD1. Losses at the gene ends were 2 bases for V and 7 bases for J; bases not matched to a gene: 2. This CDR3 is built from 15 residues. Germline assignment: CDR1 MGHDK and CDR2 SYGVNS. As DNA, the CDR3 is TGTGCCAGCAGTGAAGGGACAGGGGAAAATTCACCCCTCCACTTT. Translation gives CASSEGTGENSPLHF.

CDR3 protein: CASSQGTGSSYNSPLHF. The DNA for the CDR3 is TGTGCCAGCAGCCAAGGGACAGGTAGCTCCTATAATTCACCCCTCCACTTT. This chain connects TRBV4-2 to TRBJ1-6; 7 nucleotides match TRBD1. V shed 1 base and J 0 bases; nucleotides not matched to a gene: 3. Looked up from germline, CDR1 is LGHNA and CDR2 is YNFKEQ. The CDR3 spans 17 residues.

The V and J genes are TRBV30 and TRBJ1-1; unclear D gene. The CDR3 is made up of 14 amino acids. Trimming stripped 1 base from V and 3 bases from J, with 12 bases between. The V gene's germline CDR1 is GTSNPN and CDR2 SVGIG (reference sequence). The CDR3, as DNA: TGTGCCTGGAGTGCTATTCTGGGAGACACTGAAGCTTTCTTT. As protein: CAWSAILGDTEAFF. Drawing the rest from reference TRBV30 and TRBJ1-1, the complete variable domain is SQTIHQWPATLVQPVGSPLSLECTVEGTSNPNLYWYRQAAGRGLQLLFYSVGIGQISSEVPQNLSASRPQDRQFILSSKKLLLSDSGFYLCAWSAILGDTEAFFGQGTRLTVV.

The chain recombines TRBV9 with TRBJ1-2, with 9 bases lining up with TRBD1. V lost 4 bases and J lost 8; bases outside the gene matches: 3. The CDR3 contains 12 residues. Germline CDR1 is SGDLS and CDR2 is YYNGEE. The CDR3 sequence: CASSLGQGGYTF. The CDR3 DNA sequence: TGTGCCAGCAGCCTGGGACAGGGCGGCTACACCTTC.

The genes are TRBV30 and TRBJ2-2, with TRBD2 matching over 9 bases. The CDR3 is 15 residues long. CDR1 is GTSNPN, CDR2 SVGIG, per germline (reference sequence). V gave up 2 bases and J gave up 5 bases; unmatched junction bases: 6. This CDR3 is CAWSMAGGVTGELFF. The CDR3 DNA reads as TGTGCCTGGAGTATGGCGGGAGGGGTAACCGGGGAGCTGTTTTTT.

The chain joins TRBV4-3 to TRBJ2-5; D ambiguous. Germline V CDR1 and CDR2: LGHNA, YSLEER. The V and J ends lost 0 bases and 2 bases respectively, with 19 bases between them. The CDR3 is 18 amino acids. This CDR3 is CASSQDIPLGSGQETQYF. CDR3 DNA sequence: TGCGCCAGCAGCCAAGACATCCCGCTGGGGTCGGGTCAAGAGACCCAGTACTTC.

This chain joins TRBV6-5 and TRBJ2-1; D is possibly TRBD2 (6 bases). The CDR3 loop spans 14 amino acids. Germline-derived CDR1 and CDR2 are MNHEY and SVGAGI. Between the trimmed V and J ends, which lost 5 bases and 6 bases, there was a span of 14 bases. CDR3 protein: CASSNPGLPNEQFF. For the CDR3, the DNA is TGTGCCAGCAGTAATCCGGGACTCCCCAATGAGCAGTTCTTC.

V usage is TRBV10-3 and J usage is TRBJ2-7; 9 bases fit TRBD2. V was clipped by 3 bases and J by 2 bases; unmatched bases: 2. Germline V gene lookup returns CDR1 ENHRY and CDR2 SYGVKD. This CDR3 contains 14 residues. CDR3 residues: CAISDLAGPYEQYF. CDR3 bases: TGTGCCATCAGTGACCTAGCGGGACCCTACGAGCAGTACTTC.

In its sample, this clone was seen once. This chain links TRBV27 with TRBJ1-1; D gene uncertain. V lost 4 bases and J 0 bases, leaving 15 bases between the germline ends. The length of the CDR3 is 16 residues. Germline values: CDR1 MNHEY, CDR2 SMNVEV (reference sequence). The CDR3 is CASSSWTGNMNTEAFF. The CDR3 bases are TGTGCCAGCAGTTCCTGGACGGGAAACATGAACACTGAAGCTTTCTTT.

The V call is TRBV9, the J call TRBJ2-1, with 10 bases that match TRBD2. Germline trimming cut 4 bases from V and 5 bases from J; bases unmatched to any gene: 6. Germline assignment: CDR1 SGDLS and CDR2 YYNGEE. This CDR3 is 15 amino acids long. In DNA, the CDR3 is TGTGCCAGCAGCTTGGGGACTAGCGCAAACAATGAGCAGTTCTTC. It translates to CASSLGTSANNEQFF.

Note on this clone: Germline and junction disagree at one end, which may indicate a read error. The chain employs TRBV7-7 and TRBJ2-7; D gene unclear. CDR3 length: 10 residues. Germline CDR1 reads SSHAT; CDR2 reads FNYEAQ (reference sequence). In nucleotides, the CDR3 is TGTGCTAGCAGCTTAGACGAGCAGTACTTC. Translation gives CASSLDEQYF.

The chain carries TRBV11-3 and TRBJ2-1, with TRBD2 identical over 8 bases. V gave up 5 bases and J gave up 3 bases; unmatched junction bases: 3. CDR1 is SGHNT, CDR2 YENEEA, per germline. The CDR3 covers 14 residues. The CDR3 region has the DNA TGTGCCAGCAGCGTCGGGACTAGCTACAATGAGCAGTTCTTC. Translated: CASSVGTSYNEQFF.

Remarks on this clone: The sample contains more than one DNA sequence encoding this CDR3. This sequence joins TRBV2 and TRBJ2-3, with TRBD2 matching over 7 bases. The CDR3 is 13 residues long. Trimming cost V 11 bases and J 0 bases; bases outside gene matches: 5. Germline V CDR1 and CDR2: SNHLY, FYNNEI. The CDR3: CASRRGSTDTQYF. The CDR3 DNA is TGTGCCTCGAGGCGGGGGAGCACAGATACGCAGTATTTT. Based on the CDR3 plus reference TRBV2 and TRBJ2-3, the full variable domain is EPEVTQTPSHQVTQMGQEVILRCVPISNHLYFYWYRQILGQKVEFLVSFYNNEISEKSEIFDDQFSVERPDGSNFTLKIRSTKLEDSAMYFCASRRGSTDTQYFGPGTRLTVL.

The chain joins TRBV10-3 to TRBJ2-2; D unclear. CDR1 is ENHRY, CDR2 SYGVKD, per germline. Trimming took 4 bases from V and 8 from J, leaving 8 bases between them. The CDR3 covers 12 residues. This chain's CDR3 is CAISGTEGELFF. The CDR3 region has the DNA TGTGCCATCAGTGGAACGGAGGGGGAGCTGTTTTTT.

V is TRBV11-2 and J is TRBJ2-7, with D hard to call. This CDR3 has 15 amino acids. V lost 5 bases and J 1 base, leaving 15 bases between the germline ends. The V gene's germline CDR1 is SGHAT and CDR2 FQNNGV. The CDR3 protein is CASSLASAYSYEQYF. CDR3 nucleotide sequence: TGTGCCAGCAGCCTCGCATCGGCCTATTCCTACGAGCAGTACTTC.

This chain uses TRBV5-6 with TRBJ2-2, with TRBD1 matching over 7 bases. This CDR3 has 15 amino acids. V was pared by 2 bases and J by 4 bases, with 5 bases of the junction left unmatched. Germline V lookup: CDR1 SGHDT, CDR2 YYEEEE. The DNA for the CDR3 is TGTGCCAGCAGCTTTGAGGGGGCGATCACCGGGGAGCTGTTTTTT. Protein: CASSFEGAITGELFF.

This clone was counted a single time. V usage is TRBV30 and J usage is TRBJ2-1; TRBD2 aligns across 7 bases. The germline CDR1 and CDR2 sequences are GTSNPN and SVGIG (reference sequence). The CDR3 totals 12 residues. With V trimmed by 8 bases and J by 7 bases, 8 bases remained unmatched. The CDR3 coding sequence is TGTGCCGGGGACTACCCCATAAATGAGCAGTTCTTC. Its translation: CAGDYPINEQFF.

V and J are TRBV10-3 and TRBJ2-5; 10 bases match TRBD2. CDR1 is ENHRY, CDR2 SYGVKD, per germline. V dropped 0 bases and J dropped 1; count of bases not matched to a gene: 5. This CDR3 has 17 amino acids. The CDR3 nucleotides read TGTGCCATCAGTGAGTCATGGACTAGCGGACTCCAAGAGACCCAGTACTTC. Translation gives CAISESWTSGLQETQYF.